This T cell receptor beta chain was recorded in a study of T cell clonality in common variable immunodeficiency. Overall study results and limits: Repertoire-complication correlations in CVID were limited by patient heterogeneity.

Germline CDR1 is DFQATT and CDR2 is SNEGSKA (reference sequence). CDR3 length: 13 residues. After removal of 5 bases from V and 5 bases from J, the junction contained 4 bases not matched to a gene. This clone was picked up many times. Its antigen is as yet unknown. The read terminates 3 residues before the CDR3 end, so the remaining end is supplied by the germline J gene. Libraries were prepared by immunoSEQ multiplex PCR; TCRdb keeps only in-frame clonotypes and omits some of them. The sample shows about 43,000 clones, none of them appearing just once. The V gene is TRBV20-1, the J gene TRBJ1-1; 11 bases fit TRBD1. What was sequenced was peripheral blood mononuclear cells. The receptor was isolated from a person aged 18 to 70 in good health. The DNA read from the CDR3 is TGCAGTGCTTCCGGGACAGGGGGAACTGAA. Its translation is CSASGTGGTE. The full CDR3 is CSASGTGGTEAFF.